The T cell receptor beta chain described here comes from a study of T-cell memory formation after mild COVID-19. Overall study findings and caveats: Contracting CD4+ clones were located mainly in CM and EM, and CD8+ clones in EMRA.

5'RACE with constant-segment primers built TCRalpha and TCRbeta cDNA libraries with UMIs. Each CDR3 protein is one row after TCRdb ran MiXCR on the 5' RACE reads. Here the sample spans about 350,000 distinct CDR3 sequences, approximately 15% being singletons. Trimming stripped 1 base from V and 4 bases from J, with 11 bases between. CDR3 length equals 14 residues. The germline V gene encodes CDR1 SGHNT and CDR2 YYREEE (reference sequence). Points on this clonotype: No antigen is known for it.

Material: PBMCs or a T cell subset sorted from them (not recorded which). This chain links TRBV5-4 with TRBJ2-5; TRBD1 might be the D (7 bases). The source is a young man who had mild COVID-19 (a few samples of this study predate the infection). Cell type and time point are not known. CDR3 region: CASSLRQGGETQYF. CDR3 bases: TGTGCCAGCAGCTTGCGACAGGGAGGAGAGACCCAGTACTTC.